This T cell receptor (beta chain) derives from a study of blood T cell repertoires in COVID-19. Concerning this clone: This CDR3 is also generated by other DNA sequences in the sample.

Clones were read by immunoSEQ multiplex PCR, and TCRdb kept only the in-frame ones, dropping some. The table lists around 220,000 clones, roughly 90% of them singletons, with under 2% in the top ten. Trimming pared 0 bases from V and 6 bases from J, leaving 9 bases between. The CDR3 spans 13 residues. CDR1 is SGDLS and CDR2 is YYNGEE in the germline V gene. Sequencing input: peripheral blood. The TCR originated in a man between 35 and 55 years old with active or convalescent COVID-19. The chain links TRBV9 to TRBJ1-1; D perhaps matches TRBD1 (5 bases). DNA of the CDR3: TGTGCCAGCAGCGTAGGCGGGGGACCTGAAGCTTTCTTT. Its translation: CASSVGGGPEAFF.